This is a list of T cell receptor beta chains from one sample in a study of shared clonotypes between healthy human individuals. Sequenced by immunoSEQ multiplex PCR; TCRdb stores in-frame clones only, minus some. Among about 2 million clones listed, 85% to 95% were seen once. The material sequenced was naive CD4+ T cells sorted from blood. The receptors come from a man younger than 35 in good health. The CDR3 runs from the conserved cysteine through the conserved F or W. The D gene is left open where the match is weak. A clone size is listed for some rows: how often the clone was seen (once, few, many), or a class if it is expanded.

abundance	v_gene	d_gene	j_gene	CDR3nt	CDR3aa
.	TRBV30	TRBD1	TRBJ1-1	TGTGCCTGGAGAAGGACAGGGGGCATCAGGGGGAACACTGAAGCTTTCTTT	CAWRRTGGIRGNTEAFF
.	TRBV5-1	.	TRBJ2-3	TGCGCCAGCAGCTCGACTAACGAAGATACGCAGTATTTT	CASSSTNEDTQYF
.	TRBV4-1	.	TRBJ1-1	TGCGCCAGCAGCCAAGATACAGGCCCGAACACTGAAGCTTTCTTT	CASSQDTGPNTEAFF
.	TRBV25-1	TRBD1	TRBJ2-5	TGTGCCAGCAGTGAATATTGGGGACAGGGTCAAGAGACCCAGTACTTC	CASSEYWGQGQETQYF
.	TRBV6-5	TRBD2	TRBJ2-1	TGTGCCAGCCAAAGCGGGGGGGAGGGCCACAATGAGCAGTTCTTC	CASQSGGEGHNEQFF
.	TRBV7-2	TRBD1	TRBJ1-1	TGTGCCAGCAGCCCACGGACAGGCCTTTCCAACACTGAAGCTTTCTTT	CASSPRTGLSNTEAFF
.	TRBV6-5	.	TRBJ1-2	TGTGCCAGCAGTTACTCGCAAGGCTACACCTTC	CASSYSQGYTF
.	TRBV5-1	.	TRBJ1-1	TGCGCCAGCAGTCAGGAGACGAACACTGAAGCTTTCTTT	CASSQETNTEAFF
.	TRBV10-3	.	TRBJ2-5	TGTGCCATCAGTGAGTCACGGGTTACAGAGACCCAGTACTTC	CAISESRVTETQYF
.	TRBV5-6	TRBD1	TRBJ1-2	TGTGCCAGCAGCTTGAGACAGGGAGCAACCGGCTATGGCTACACCTTC	CASSLRQGATGYGYTF
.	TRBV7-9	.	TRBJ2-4	TGTGCCAGCAGCTTAGGGGTAGGAAACATTCAGTACTTC	CASSLGVGNIQYF
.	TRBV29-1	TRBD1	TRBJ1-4	TGCAGCGTTGAAGAAACAGGGGGCTCGGGAAAACTGTTTTTT	CSVEETGGSGKLFF
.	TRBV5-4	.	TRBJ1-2	TGTGCCAGCAGCTTGGACACCAACTATGGCTACACCTTC	CASSLDTNYGYTF
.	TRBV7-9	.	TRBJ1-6	TGTGCCAGCAGCTTAGCCAAGGGGCAGAGGGCGAATAATTCACCCCTCCACTTT	CASSLAKGQRANNSPLHF
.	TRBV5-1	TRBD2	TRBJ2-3	TGCGCCAGCAGCTTGGCATTAGCGGGAGGAGATACGCAGTATTTT	CASSLALAGGDTQYF
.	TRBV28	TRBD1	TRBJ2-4	TGTGCCAGCAGTTCGCCTAGACAGGGTGTAGCCAAAAACATTCAGTACTTC	CASSSPRQGVAKNIQYF
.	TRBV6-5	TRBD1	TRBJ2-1	TGTGCCAGCAGTACATCCCGGGACAGGGTCGAGCAGTTCTTC	CASSTSRDRVEQFF
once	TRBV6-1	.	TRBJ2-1	TGTGCCAGCAGTGAGGACGGACTTACCTACAATGAGCAGTTCTTC	CASSEDGLTYNEQFF
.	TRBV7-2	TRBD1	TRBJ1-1	TGTGCCAGCAGTAGGACAGGGTACACTGAAGCTTTCTTT	CASSRTGYTEAFF
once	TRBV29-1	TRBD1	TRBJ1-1	TGCAGCGTTGTCGGTTGGGCAGGGGGCACTGAAGCTTTCTTT	CSVVGWAGGTEAFF
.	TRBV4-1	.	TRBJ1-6	TGCGCCAGCAGCCAAGATCAGAGCTTACCCCTCCACTTT	CASSQDQSLPLHF
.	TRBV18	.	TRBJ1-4	TGTGCCAGCTCACGGATCCAGAGTGGAGGTGAAAAACTGTTTTTT	CASSRIQSGGEKLFF
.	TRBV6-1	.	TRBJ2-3	TGTGCCAGCATCGGGCTAGTCACAGATACGCAGTATTTT	CASIGLVTDTQYF
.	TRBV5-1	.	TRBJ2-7	TGCGCCAGCAGCTTTGGTGACAGGCTTAACGAGCAGTACTTC	CASSFGDRLNEQYF
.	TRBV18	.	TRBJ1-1	TGTGCCAGCTCACCGTTTGGGTTCACTGAAGCTTTCTTT	CASSPFGFTEAFF
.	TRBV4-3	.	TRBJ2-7	TGCGCCAGCAGCCAAGATGAGGCTAGACGCGAGCAGTACTTC	CASSQDEARREQYF
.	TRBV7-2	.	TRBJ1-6	TGTGCCAGCAGAGACGGGGGGGTGGCTTCACCCCTCCACTTT	CASRDGGVASPLHF
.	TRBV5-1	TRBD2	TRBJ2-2	TGCGCCAGCAGCTTGGGAACTAGCGACACCGGGGAGCTGTTTTTT	CASSLGTSDTGELFF
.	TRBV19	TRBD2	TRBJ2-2	TGTGCCAGTAGTACCCCGGGACTAGCGGGATCGGGCCGGAGGGGGGAGCTGTTTTTT	CASSTPGLAGSGRRGELFF
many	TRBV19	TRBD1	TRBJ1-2	TGTGCCAGTAGTAGGACAGGGTCTAACTATGGCTACACCTTC	CASSRTGSNYGYTF
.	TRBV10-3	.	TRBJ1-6	TGTGCCGCCAGAGGACCTCCCAATTCACCCCTCCACTTT	CAARGPPNSPLHF
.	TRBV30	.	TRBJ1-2	TGTGTCTGGAGTCGCCCAGGGTTTAACTATGGCTACACCTTC	CVWSRPGFNYGYTF
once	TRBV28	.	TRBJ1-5	TGTGCCAGCAGTTTAACCTCAGGGAGGGTAGGCAATCAGCCCCAGCATTTT	CASSLTSGRVGNQPQHF
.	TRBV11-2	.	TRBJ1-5	TGTGCCAGCAGCTTAAGCAGGGGCCAGCCCCAGCATTTT	CASSLSRGQPQHF
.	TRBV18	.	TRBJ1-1	TGTGCCAGCTCACCCCAGGAGGGCGCTGAAGCTTTCTTT	CASSPQEGAEAFF
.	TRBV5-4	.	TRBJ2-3	TGTGCCAGCAGCCTTTTCGTGGGGGCTACAGATACGCAGTATTTT	CASSLFVGATDTQYF
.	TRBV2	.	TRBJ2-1	TGTGCCAGCAGTGGACAGGTCCTCAATGAGCAGTTCTTC	CASSGQVLNEQFF
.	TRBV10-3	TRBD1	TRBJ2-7	TGTGCCATCAGTGGCTCGGGACAGGGGTACGAGCAGTACTTC	CAISGSGQGYEQYF
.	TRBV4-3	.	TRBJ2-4	TGCGCCAGCAGCCAGGGGGCCAAAACCAAAAACATTCAGTACTTC	CASSQGAKTKNIQYF
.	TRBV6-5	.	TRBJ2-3	TGTGCCAGCAGGTCTTCAGATACGCAGTATTTT	CASRSSDTQYF
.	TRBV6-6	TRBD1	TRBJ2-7	TGTGCCAGCAGTCGGGACAGGGGCTACGAGCAGTACTTC	CASSRDRGYEQYF
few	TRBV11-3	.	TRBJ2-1	TGTGCCAGCAGCTTAGATAATGAGCAGTTCTTC	CASSLDNEQFF